This is a list of T cell receptor beta chains from one sample in a study of technical replicates of blood from several donors. Some clones are missing from TCRdb's copy, which holds only in-frame ones; the method was immunoSEQ multiplex PCR. In the table there are 60,000 to 65,000 clones, more than 75% of which are singletons. Sequenced material: PBMCs. These receptors were obtained from a human donor in good health. Some clones in this sample may be carry-over from other donors' samples. Each CDR3 is given with its conserved first and last residue. Each record gives: D gene, clone size, V gene, J gene, CDR3 protein, CDR3 DNA. A D gene is named only where the DNA matches it firmly. The size of a clone is reported for some rows only, either as once, few or many, or as a class for expanded clones.

>NA|once|TRBV27|TRBJ2-7
CATHKDNSYEQYF
TGTGCCACCCATAAGGACAACTCCTACGAGCAGTACTTC
>NA|NA|TRBV4-1|TRBJ2-5
CASSQPREETQYF
TGCGCCAGCAGCCAGCCCCGGGAAGAGACCCAGTACTTC
>NA|NA|TRBV6-1|TRBJ2-2
CASSVSMSDTGELFF
TGTGCCAGCAGTGTATCTATGAGTGACACCGGGGAGCTGTTTTTT
>TRBD1|NA|TRBV5-1|TRBJ1-4
CASTSYRGEKLFF
TGCGCCAGCACCTCATACAGGGGTGAAAAACTGTTTTTT
>NA|large|TRBV6-4|TRBJ1-1
CASSESGNTEAFF
TGTGCCAGCAGTGAATCAGGAAACACTGAAGCTTTCTTT
>NA|NA|TRBV12-2|TRBJ2-5
CASRYGTTQETQYF
TGTGCAAGTCGCTACGGGACTACCCAAGAGACCCAGTACTTC
>NA|NA|TRBV7-3|TRBJ1-1
CASSLSEIATEAFF
TGTGCCAGCAGCTTAAGCGAAATAGCCACTGAAGCTTTCTTT
>TRBD1|NA|TRBV7-8|TRBJ1-1
CASSPGTGKTNTEAFF
TGTGCCAGCAGCCCTGGGACAGGGAAAACGAACACTGAAGCTTTCTTT
>NA|NA|TRBV19|TRBJ2-7
CASSIGPLGPYEQYF
TGTGCCAGTAGTATAGGTCCTCTGGGGCCCTACGAGCAGTACTTC
>NA|NA|TRBV18|TRBJ2-7
CASSPPAGPYEQYF
TGTGCCAGCTCACCACCAGCAGGGCCCTACGAGCAGTACTTC
>TRBD1|once|TRBV10-3|TRBJ2-7
CAISEATGGVLEQYF
TGTGCCATCAGTGAGGCGACAGGGGGCGTATTAGAGCAGTACTTC
>NA|NA|TRBV7-9|TRBJ2-7
CASSHVSPTGPTF
TGTGCCAGCAGCCACGTATCCCCTACAGGACCCACTTTC
>NA|NA|TRBV7-2|TRBJ1-3
CASSLVGTPRVGNTIYF
TGTGCCAGCAGCTTAGTTGGGACACCCAGAGTTGGAAACACCATATATTTT
>TRBD2|NA|TRBV27|TRBJ2-7
CASSLSGLAGNYEQYF
TGTGCCAGCAGTTTATCAGGACTAGCGGGAAACTACGAGCAGTACTTC
>NA|NA|TRBV6-5|TRBJ2-3
CASSQLGRADTQYF
TGTGCCAGCAGCCAACTAGGGCGAGCGGATACGCAGTATTTT